What follows are 29 T cell receptor beta chains derived from one specimen sequenced in a study of early stage breast cancer tumors. The assay was immunoSEQ multiplex PCR, and TCRdb's table has in-frame clones only and misses some. The sample shows approximately 70,000 clones, over 80% of them seen only once. Sequenced input: blood. These TCRs come from a person in their 40s with breast cancer.

The chain uses TRBV6-5 and TRBJ1-1; D unclear. CDR1 is MNHEY, CDR2 SVGAGI, per germline. The CDR3 has 13 residues. V lost 0 bases and J lost 1, with 3 bases in between. The CDR3 sequence is CASSYSENTEAFF. The CDR3 DNA is TGTGCCAGCAGTTACTCTGAGAACACTGAAGCTTTCTTT.

V is TRBV9 and J is TRBJ2-7; TRBD2 agrees at 8 bases. CDR3 length equals 15 residues. Germline CDR1 SGDLS, CDR2 YYNGEE. With V trimmed by 4 bases and J by 1 base, 7 bases remained unmatched. The CDR3 region is CASSSSGSASYEQYF. The CDR3 nucleotides are TGTGCCAGCAGCTCTAGCGGGTCCGCATCCTACGAGCAGTACTTC.

The chain employs TRBV28 and TRBJ1-2, with D possibly matching TRBD1 (5 bases). The CDR3 covers 16 residues. Trimming cost V 5 bases and J 4 bases, with 20 bases left between them. Germline V lookup: CDR1 MDHEN, CDR2 SYDVKM. CDR3 amino acids: CASSLSWTSEGYGYTF. CDR3 in DNA: TGTGCCAGCAGTCTTAGTTGGACATCAGAAGGCTATGGCTACACCTTC.

V usage is TRBV19 and J usage is TRBJ1-2; D not resolved. V lost 5 bases and J lost 5, with 12 bases in between. This CDR3 spans 13 amino acids. CDR1 is LNHDA and CDR2 is SQIVND in the germline V gene (reference sequence). CDR3 in DNA: TGTGCCAGTAGTGCAGGACTGAAGTATGGCTACACCTTC. This encodes CASSAGLKYGYTF.

There are a few counts of this clone. This chain uses TRBV6-6 with TRBJ2-2; TRBD2 matches at 7 bases. This CDR3 is 14 amino acids long. Per the germline V gene, CDR1 is MNHNY and CDR2 is SVGAGI (reference sequence). Trimming removed 6 bases from V and 6 bases from J; junction bases left unmatched: 7. CDR3 coding DNA: TGTGCCAGCAGCTCCTCAACTAGCGCCGGGGAGCTGTTTTTT. Protein: CASSSSTSAGELFF.

This rearrangement joins TRBV2 to TRBJ1-3; D is unclear. CDR3 length equals 11 residues. CDR1 SNHLY and CDR2 FYNNEI come from the germline V gene. Deletions cut 7 bases from V and 3 bases from J, with 4 bases between. CDR3 DNA sequence: TGTGCCAGCACCTTTGGAAACACCATATATTTT. Translating it yields CASTFGNTIYF.

V usage is TRBV5-4 and J usage is TRBJ1-1, with a weak D call TRBD1 (6 bases). This CDR3 contains 14 residues. The V end was cut by 4 bases, the J end by 2 bases, with 12 bases between. CDR1 is SGHNT and CDR2 is YYREEE in the germline V gene (reference sequence). This CDR3 reads CASSPGQINTEAFF. The CDR3 region has the DNA TGTGCCAGCAGCCCGGGACAAATTAACACTGAAGCTTTCTTT.

The chain combines TRBV15 with TRBJ2-3; TRBD1 matches at 8 bases. V was pared by 5 bases and J by 3 bases, with 7 bases of the junction left unmatched. Germline V gene sequence: CDR1 LNHNV, CDR2 YYDKDF (reference sequence). The CDR3 runs to 15 residues. The CDR3 region has the DNA TGTGCCACCAGCTATCGACAGGGGATTACAGATACGCAGTATTTT. Amino acids: CATSYRQGITDTQYF.

The chain combines TRBV27 with TRBJ2-7; D is unclear. Trimming removed 6 bases at V and 3 bases at J, with 9 bases between. The CDR3 extends over 12 amino acids. Germline loops: CDR1 MNHEY, CDR2 SMNVEV (reference sequence). CDR3 amino acids: CASSLAGYEQYF. The CDR3 DNA sequence: TGTGCCAGCAGCTTAGCAGGCTACGAGCAGTACTTC.

J is TRBJ2-7 and V is TRBV5-6, with D tentatively TRBD1 (5 bases). Looked up from germline, CDR1 is SGHDT and CDR2 is YYEEEE. The CDR3 runs 13 residues. Trimming removed 0 bases from V and 7 bases from J, with 11 bases in between. The CDR3 here is CASSLGRVREQYF. The CDR3 DNA reads as TGTGCCAGCAGCTTGGGCAGGGTAAGGGAGCAGTACTTC.

The chain has TRBV2 and TRBJ2-7; TRBD1 matches 10 bases. CDR3 length: 13 residues. The J segment lost 6 bases and the V segment lost 4 bases, leaving 3 bases of the junction unmatched. Germline V gene lookup returns CDR1 SNHLY and CDR2 FYNNEI. As DNA, the CDR3 is TGTGCCAGCAGTGCAGGGACAGGGGTCGAGCAGTACTTC. Translation: CASSAGTGVEQYF.

This clone has just a few counts. The rearrangement joins TRBV7-9 to TRBJ1-3; D possibly corresponds to TRBD1 (6 bases). This CDR3 has 16 residues. Trimming took 5 bases from V and 3 from J, leaving 17 bases between them. CDR1 and CDR2 from the germline V gene are SEHNR and FQNEAQ (reference sequence). In DNA form, the CDR3 reads TGTGCCAGCAGCCTCACCCAGGGGCTTGGTGGAAACACCATATATTTT. Amino acid sequence: CASSLTQGLGGNTIYF.

The chain employs TRBV6-5 and TRBJ2-1; 9 positions match TRBD2. The CDR3 is 12 residues long. V shed 6 bases and J 8 bases; nucleotides not matched to a gene: 2. Germline-derived CDR1 and CDR2 are MNHEY and SVGAGI. CDR3 residues: CASSGTSYEQFF. DNA of the CDR3: TGTGCCAGCAGCGGGACTAGCTATGAGCAGTTCTTC.

The chain links TRBV28 to TRBJ1-5; 9 bases fit TRBD1. Germline CDR1 is MDHEN and CDR2 is SYDVKM. V shed 6 bases and J 7 bases; nucleotides not matched to a gene: 10. The CDR3 is made up of 15 amino acids. In DNA, the CDR3 is TGTGCCAGCAGCCCCCAGACAGGGGGAGGGCAGCCCCAGCATTTT. This codes for CASSPQTGGGQPQHF.

The CDR3 loop is CASGGRGADTQYF. CDR3 DNA: TGTGCCAGCGGCGGGAGGGGGGCAGATACGCAGTATTTT. The chain combines TRBV9 with TRBJ2-3, with 9 bases fitting TRBD2. This CDR3 comprises 13 residues. V dropped 7 bases and J dropped 4; count of bases not matched to a gene: 4. The V gene's germline CDR1 is SGDLS and CDR2 YYNGEE.

The chain couples TRBV4-1 to TRBJ1-1, with D perhaps matching TRBD1 (5 bases). V was shortened by 3 bases and J by 2 bases, with 10 bases between the two germline ends. Looked up from germline, CDR1 is MGHRA and CDR2 is YSYEKL. This CDR3 has 14 residues. CDR3 nucleotides: TGCGCCAGCAGCCACCAGGGAACTAACACTGAAGCTTTCTTT. Translated: CASSHQGTNTEAFF.

The genes are TRBV6-6 and TRBJ2-7; TRBD2 matches at 8 bases. The V and J ends lost 5 bases and 1 base, in that order; junction bases with no gene match: 10. CDR3 length equals 16 residues. The germline gives CDR1 MNHNY, CDR2 SVGAGI (reference sequence). For the CDR3, the DNA is TGTGCCAGCAGTGTCCCCCGGACTAGCCCATCCTACGAGCAGTACTTC. It codes for CASSVPRTSPSYEQYF.

The rearrangement links TRBV28 to TRBJ2-5; TRBD1 matches 7 bases. Per germline, CDR1 MDHEN and CDR2 SYDVKM. V was pared by 2 bases and J by 4 bases, with 1 base of the junction left unmatched. The CDR3 totals 13 residues. CDR3 sequence: CASSLDRVETQYF. The CDR3 nucleotides are TGTGCCAGCAGTTTAGACAGGGTAGAGACCCAGTACTTC.

V and J are TRBV28 and TRBJ1-1; D gene uncertain. Between the trimmed V and J ends, which lost 7 bases and 1 base, there was a span of 19 bases. The CDR3 has 16 amino acids. In germline, CDR1 is MDHEN, CDR2 SYDVKM. The CDR3 bases are TGTGCCAGCATTTTTACCCCCCTGGGTAAGAACACTGAAGCTTTCTTT. Translation: CASIFTPLGKNTEAFF.

J is TRBJ2-2 and V is TRBV6-6, with a weak D call TRBD2 (6 bases). Per the germline V gene, CDR1 is MNHNY and CDR2 is SVGAGI (reference sequence). The CDR3 consists of 15 residues. Trimming cost V 4 bases and J 5 bases, with 14 bases left between them. CDR3 sequence (DNA): TGTGCCAGCAGTTGGGAGCGGGCTCGTACCGGGGAGCTGTTTTTT. Its translation: CASSWERARTGELFF.

This clone has only one observation. The chain employs TRBV19 and TRBJ2-7; D may be TRBD2 (5 bases). Germline V gives CDR1 LNHDA, CDR2 SQIVND (reference sequence). The CDR3 covers 14 residues. V was cut by 7 bases and J by 0 bases, with 13 bases left in between. CDR3 coding DNA: TGTGCCAGTACCCCCCGGGGTGGCTCCTACGAGCAGTACTTC. Translated, it gives CASTPRGGSYEQYF.

This chain connects TRBV28 to TRBJ2-1; 7 nucleotides line up with TRBD2. The CDR3 is 13 amino acids. Germline assignment: CDR1 MDHEN and CDR2 SYDVKM. J lost 12 bases, V lost 2 bases, and 7 bases had no gene match. The CDR3: CASSLSGALGQFF. CDR3 in DNA: TGTGCCAGCAGTTTAAGCGGGGCCTTGGGGCAGTTCTTC.

This clone showed up just a few times. The chain is built from TRBV6-1 and TRBJ2-4; D is ambiguous. This CDR3 is 17 amino acids long. Looked up from germline, CDR1 is MNHNS and CDR2 is SASEGT. Trimming removed 1 base at V and 9 bases at J, with 22 bases between. The CDR3 coding sequence is TGTGCCAGCAGTGAAGTATCACCAGTGAGTCGGGTAGGCATTCAGTACTTC. It specifies CASSEVSPVSRVGIQYF.

The rearrangement uses TRBV6-6 and TRBJ1-4, with TRBD1 identical over 8 bases. The germline V gene encodes CDR1 MNHNY and CDR2 SVGAGI (reference sequence). This CDR3 spans 16 amino acids. With V trimmed by 2 bases and J by 1 base, 3 bases remained unmatched. CDR3 amino acids: CASSYDGQGTNEKLFF. DNA of the CDR3: TGTGCCAGCAGTTACGATGGACAGGGAACTAATGAAAAACTGTTTTTT.

The chain carries TRBV19 and TRBJ2-1, with 8 bases fitting TRBD2. The J segment lost 1 base and the V segment lost 4 bases, leaving 9 bases of the junction unmatched. The CDR3 length is 17 residues. The V gene's germline CDR1 is LNHDA and CDR2 SQIVND (reference sequence). CDR3 DNA sequence: TGTGCCAGTAGTACTGCCGGGGGACTAGTTTCCTACAATGAGCAGTTCTTC. Protein product: CASSTAGGLVSYNEQFF. Combining the CDR3 with reference TRBV19 and TRBJ2-1 gives the whole variable domain DGGITQSPKYLFRKEGQNVTLSCEQNLNHDAMYWYRQDPGQGLRLIYYSQIVNDFQKGDIAEGYSVSREKKESFPLTVTSAQKNPTAFYLCASSTAGGLVSYNEQFFGPGTRLTVL.

The chain links TRBV18 to TRBJ1-1; no clear D gene. This CDR3 comprises 15 residues. Germline values: CDR1 KGHSH, CDR2 LQKENI. Between the trimmed V and J ends, which lost 3 bases and 0 bases, there was a span of 11 bases. CDR3 in DNA: TGTGCCAGCTCACCCCGGCGGAGTATGAACACTGAAGCTTTCTTT. Its protein is CASSPRRSMNTEAFF.

This clone was recorded a few times. The rearrangement links TRBV4-1 to TRBJ1-5, with D maybe TRBD1 (5 bases). Germline V gene sequence: CDR1 MGHRA, CDR2 YSYEKL. Trimming stripped 0 bases from V and 5 bases from J, with 11 bases between. The CDR3 length is 15 residues. CDR3 sequence reads: CASSQDQTGHQPQHF. In DNA form, the CDR3 reads TGCGCCAGCAGCCAAGATCAAACAGGACATCAGCCCCAGCATTTT.

The CDR3 DNA reads TGTGCCAGCAGCTTAGGTGTTAGCGGGATCCCCTACGAGCAGTACTTC. Its protein is CASSLGVSGIPYEQYF. The chain is built from TRBV7-9 and TRBJ2-7; 8 bases agree with TRBD2. The CDR3 consists of 16 residues. V gave up 1 base and J gave up 2 bases; unmatched junction bases: 7. The V gene's germline CDR1 is SEHNR and CDR2 FQNEAQ (reference sequence).

This chain links TRBV6-5 with TRBJ2-1; D is possibly TRBD1 or TRBD2 (6 bases each). Between the trimmed V and J ends, which lost 0 bases and 8 bases, there was a span of 17 bases. Germline V CDR1 and CDR2: MNHEY, SVGAGI. The CDR3 sequence is 16 residues long. Here the CDR3 reads CASSYSKTSRGYEQFF. The DNA of the CDR3 is TGTGCCAGCAGTTACTCGAAAACTAGCAGGGGTTATGAGCAGTTCTTC.